This passage covers 21 T cell receptor beta chains from one sample sequenced in a study of CXCR3-negative and CXCR3-positive naive CD8 T cells (dated by TCRdb to the late 2010s). The research as a whole found: TRB CDR3s from CXCR3-positive naive cells showed higher hydrophobicity (lower Kidera factor 4), lower energy, and higher strength and volume indices than CXCR3-negative naive cells.

The sequencing machine was a NextSeq 550. The Human TCR Profiling Kit (MiLaboratory) was used to make UMI-labeled 5' RACE TRB cDNA libraries. TCRdb reprocessed the reads and assigns one entry to each CDR3 protein sequence, leaving out DNA. Per the sample table, the count is around 120,000 distinct CDR3 sequences. The ten biggest clones cover roughly 0.62% of the sample. Their recognized antigens are unknown. Input material: naive CXCR3+ CD8+ T cells from blood. In the paper's terms, the cell subset or site label means: CD45RO-CCR7+CD27+CD95- naive CD8+ T cells expressing CXCR3 (TNR3+). These receptor sequences come from a human donor in good health. Some clones in this sample may be carry-over from other donors' samples.

This chain links TRBV12-3 or TRBV12-4 with TRBJ1-3; the D call from TCRdb, TRBD1, cannot be confirmed without DNA. The CDR3 is 17 residues long. CDR3 region: CASSLAGWGVAGNTIYF.

CDR3 protein: CASSFVSDPDTQYF. The J gene is TRBJ2-3, the V gene TRBV12-3 or TRBV12-4; absent DNA, TCRdb's TRBD2 call cannot be checked. The length of the CDR3 is 14 residues.

CDR3 residues: CASSLFSGGQETQYF. The rearrangement links TRBV27 to TRBJ2-5; the D call of TRBD1 rests on TCRdb alone, since no DNA is present to check it. The CDR3 totals 15 residues. Germline CDR1 and CDR2: MNHEY and SMNVEV (reference sequence).

This sequence joins TRBV7-3 and TRBJ2-3; the D call of TRBD1 rests on TCRdb alone, since no DNA is present to check it. Germline V gene data show CDR1 as SGHTA and CDR2 as FQGTGA. This CDR3 comprises 15 residues. The CDR3 region is CASSPGGFTTDTQYF. Filled out from reference TRBV7-3 and TRBJ2-3, the complete variable domain reads GAGVSQTPSNKVTEKGKYVELRCDPISGHTALYWYRQSLGQGPEFLIYFQGTGAADDSGLPNDRFFAVRPEGSVSTLKIQRTERGDSAVYLCASSPGGFTTDTQYFGPGTRLTVL.

This CDR3 is CASSSFTGFEQYF. The V call is TRBV5-1, the J call TRBJ2-7; TCRdb calls TRBD1, which cannot be checked without DNA. Germline CDR1 is SGHRS and CDR2 is YFSETQ. The CDR3 consists of 13 residues.

The chain carries TRBV7-6 and TRBJ1-6. The CDR3 length is 15 residues. Germline V gives CDR1 SGHVS, CDR2 FNYEAQ. CDR3 region: CASSSDSSYNSPLHF.

This chain connects TRBV20-1 to TRBJ2-1. This CDR3 has 13 residues. Germline loops: CDR1 DFQATT, CDR2 SNEGSKA (reference sequence). The CDR3 loop is CSANGDDYNEQFF.

The rearrangement joins TRBV25-1 to TRBJ2-1; as DNA is missing, the TRBD1 call by TCRdb cannot be tested. Germline V gives CDR1 MGHDK, CDR2 SYGVNS. CDR3 length: 15 amino acids. The CDR3 sequence: CASSATGEGWNEQFF.

The chain combines TRBV29-1 with TRBJ1-3. CDR3 size: 12 residues. Per germline, CDR1 SQVTM and CDR2 ANQGSEA. The chain's CDR3 is CSVGRTGNTIYF.

CDR3 protein: CSVEDLDRDLEQYF. The J gene is TRBJ2-7, the V gene TRBV29-1; TCRdb calls TRBD1, which cannot be checked without DNA. The CDR3 is made up of 14 amino acids. The germline V gene encodes CDR1 SQVTM and CDR2 ANQGSEA.

This chain uses TRBV5-1 with TRBJ2-1. CDR1 and CDR2 (germline): SGHRS, YFSETQ. This CDR3 has 14 amino acids. The CDR3 spells CASSLSYSYNEQFF. The entire variable domain, with the rest obtained from reference TRBV5-1 and TRBJ2-1, is as follows: KAGVTQTPRYLIKTRGQQVTLSCSPISGHRSVSWYQQTPGQGLQFLFEYFSETQRNKGNFPGRFSGRQFSNSRSEMNVSTLELGDSALYLCASSLSYSYNEQFFGPGTRLTVL.

The chain employs TRBV4-1 and TRBJ2-7. The CDR3 extends over 13 amino acids. Germline values: CDR1 MGHRA, CDR2 YSYEKL. The chain's CDR3 is CASSQVPFDEQYF.

The chain joins TRBV7-3 to TRBJ2-1; TCRdb's D gene call, TRBD2, goes unchecked for lack of DNA. The CDR3 contains 16 residues. Germline V gene data show CDR1 as SGHTA and CDR2 as FQGTGA. CDR3 sequence reads: CASSSLGREAVNEQFF.

V is TRBV29-1 and J is TRBJ2-4; TCRdb indicates TRBD1, and absent DNA this call remains unverified. The germline CDR1 and CDR2 sequences are SQVTM and ANQGSEA. This CDR3 has 14 residues. The CDR3 spells CSVLDREEENIQYF.

The chain uses TRBV28 and TRBJ2-2; the D call of TRBD1 rests on TCRdb alone, since no DNA is present to check it. Per germline, CDR1 MDHEN and CDR2 SYDVKM. The length of the CDR3 is 16 residues. CDR3: CASSSSGQGVTGELFF.

The V gene is TRBV15, the J gene TRBJ1-2; checking the TCRdb D call of TRBD1 is not possible without DNA. Germline CDR1 reads LNHNV; CDR2 reads YYDKDF (reference sequence). CDR3 size: 14 residues. This chain's CDR3 is CATSRAQGAYGYTF.

V gene TRBV21-1 combines with J gene TRBJ1-2; the TCRdb D gene call, TRBD1, has no DNA to confirm it. TRBV21-1 is tagged as a pseudogene. This CDR3 comprises 16 residues. CDR3 sequence reads: CASSRGTPGSNYGYTF.

The chain is built from TRBV7-2 and TRBJ2-3; with no DNA, the TCRdb D assignment of TRBD2 cannot be verified. Germline V gene lookup returns CDR1 SGHTA and CDR2 FQGNSA. There are 18 residues in the CDR3. The CDR3 here is CASTRPTETSAITDTQYF.

This chain uses TRBV20-1 with TRBJ2-7; the D call of TRBD1 rests on TCRdb alone, since no DNA is present to check it. Germline V gene data show CDR1 as DFQATT and CDR2 as SNEGSKA (reference sequence). This CDR3 spans 13 amino acids. CDR3 residues: CSASPGQWYEQYF.

The chain uses TRBV19 and TRBJ2-1; TCRdb's assignment of TRBD1 cannot be checked, as there is no DNA. The CDR3 contains 15 residues. CDR1 and CDR2 from the germline V gene are LNHDA and SQIVND (reference sequence). This chain's CDR3 is CASGSGTVGYNEQFF.

The rearrangement joins TRBV7-9 to TRBJ2-1. CDR1 SEHNR and CDR2 FQNEAQ come from the germline V gene (reference sequence). The CDR3 is 13 amino acids. The CDR3 protein is CASSLEGTAESFF.